Listed below are T cell receptor beta chains from one sample, sequenced in a study of T cell responses to AZD1222 COVID-19 vaccine. Assay: immunoSEQ multiplex PCR; the TCRdb copy retains only in-frame clones and omits some. The sample lists 150,000 to 200,000 clones, about 93% occurring once. Specimen: peripheral blood, collected 28 days after the second dose of the MenACWY control vaccine. Receptors were obtained from an adult who received the MenACWY meningococcal vaccine as a control. CDR3s include the opening cysteine and the closing phenylalanine or tryptophan. A D gene is named only where the DNA matches it firmly. Not every row has a clone size; where given, it reads once, few, many or a size class.

D gene: NA
J gene: TRBJ2-1
V gene: TRBV5-4
clone size: once
CDR3 DNA: TGTGCCAGCAGCTCGATGGATCAGTTCTTC
CDR3 protein: CASSSMDQFF

D gene: TRBD1
J gene: TRBJ1-2
V gene: TRBV18
clone size: few
CDR3 DNA: TGTGCCAGCTCACCACCGGCTCAGGGGGATGGCTACACCTTC
CDR3 protein: CASSPPAQGDGYTF

D gene: NA
J gene: TRBJ2-7
V gene: TRBV3-1/TRBV3-2
clone size: NA
CDR3 DNA: TGTGCCAGCAGCCAAGGATCTGGGAGGGAGCAGTACTTC
CDR3 protein: CASSQGSGREQYF

D gene: TRBD1
J gene: TRBJ2-3
V gene: TRBV5-1
clone size: NA
CDR3 DNA: TGCGCCAGCAGCTTTTCAGGGGGCGCGACAGATACGCAGTATTTT
CDR3 protein: CASSFSGGATDTQYF

D gene: NA
J gene: TRBJ1-2
V gene: TRBV6-5
clone size: NA
CDR3 DNA: TGTGCCAGCAGTTCCACCATCGTGGGGAGCTATGGCTACACCTTC
CDR3 protein: CASSSTIVGSYGYTF

D gene: NA
J gene: TRBJ2-7
V gene: TRBV20-1
clone size: NA
CDR3 DNA: TGCAGTGCTAGCGTCCCCGAGCAGTACTTC
CDR3 protein: CSASVPEQYF

D gene: NA
J gene: TRBJ1-1
V gene: TRBV30
clone size: NA
CDR3 DNA: TGTGCTCGGGAGCAAGTGAACACTGAAGCTTTCTTT
CDR3 protein: CAREQVNTEAFF

D gene: NA
J gene: TRBJ1-1
V gene: TRBV19
clone size: NA
CDR3 DNA: TGTGCCAGTAGTATTGGTCATACCACTGAAGCTTTCTTT
CDR3 protein: CASSIGHTTEAFF

D gene: NA
J gene: TRBJ1-6
V gene: TRBV7-9
clone size: NA
CDR3 DNA: TGTGCCAGCAGGAACGGAGATTCACCCCTCCACTTT
CDR3 protein: CASRNGDSPLHF

D gene: TRBD1
J gene: TRBJ2-3
V gene: TRBV19
clone size: NA
CDR3 DNA: TGTGCCAGTAGTAGCCGGACAGGGGGCGGCACAGATACGCAGTATTTT
CDR3 protein: CASSSRTGGGTDTQYF

D gene: NA
J gene: TRBJ1-1
V gene: TRBV5-6
clone size: NA
CDR3 DNA: TGTGCCAGCAGCTTGGGGGGCGCCCCCACTGAAGCTTTCTTT
CDR3 protein: CASSLGGAPTEAFF

D gene: TRBD1
J gene: TRBJ1-1
V gene: TRBV18
clone size: NA
CDR3 DNA: TGTGCCAGCTCACCGTCCCGGGACAGGGTAAACACTGAAGCTTTCTTT
CDR3 protein: CASSPSRDRVNTEAFF

D gene: NA
J gene: TRBJ1-5
V gene: TRBV25-1
clone size: NA
CDR3 DNA: TGTGCCAGCAGTGACTTGGGGGAGGATCAGCCCCAGCATTTT
CDR3 protein: CASSDLGEDQPQHF

D gene: NA
J gene: TRBJ1-1
V gene: TRBV19
clone size: once
CDR3 DNA: TGTGCCAGTAGTATAGTTCAGGGTGTAGTCAACACTGAAGCTTTCTTT
CDR3 protein: CASSIVQGVVNTEAFF

D gene: NA
J gene: TRBJ2-7
V gene: TRBV2
clone size: once
CDR3 DNA: TGTGCCAGCAAGGCAGGCCGAACCTACGAGCAGTACTTC
CDR3 protein: CASKAGRTYEQYF

D gene: NA
J gene: TRBJ1-4
V gene: TRBV5-1
clone size: NA
CDR3 DNA: TGCGCCAGCAGCAAGGACCCAGGAGGCGAAAAACTGTTTTTT
CDR3 protein: CASSKDPGGEKLFF

D gene: TRBD1
J gene: TRBJ1-2
V gene: TRBV28
clone size: few
CDR3 DNA: TGTGCCAGCAGTTGGGGGGACAGGGAGAACTATGGCTACACCTTC
CDR3 protein: CASSWGDRENYGYTF

D gene: NA
J gene: TRBJ2-1
V gene: TRBV19
clone size: NA
CDR3 DNA: TGTGCCAGTCGCTACGCAGGGGACAACTACAATGAGCAGTTCTTC
CDR3 protein: CASRYAGDNYNEQFF

D gene: NA
J gene: TRBJ1-4
V gene: TRBV30
clone size: NA
CDR3 DNA: TGTGCCTGGGGCGCGGTACCGCAACTGTTTTTT
CDR3 protein: CAWGAVPQLFF